The entry that follows covers one TCR beta chain sequence. Its specificity is unknown. This entry comes from a study of CD8 T cells in ankylosing spondylitis. General study points: Roughly eight highly homologous variants made up a TCR beta motif that seemed to typify ankylosing spondylitis blood. Disease-associated clones were CD8+ and fairly uncommon in peripheral blood. According to the report, clones linked to the disease were significantly enriched in matched synovial fluid samples taken from ankylosing spondylitis patients.

In making TCR beta libraries, quantitative 5'-RACE with molecular barcodes was used. TCRdb called the 5' RACE reads again in MiXCR, with one record for every CDR3 protein. Of 700,000 to 1,000,000 distinct CDR3 sequences listed, around 11% are singletons. The TCR comes from a male donor with ankylosing spondylitis. Sequencing input: blood, either unsorted or a sorted T cell fraction (not recorded which).

Here the CDR3 DNA reads TGTGCCAGCAGTTACTCGACAGGCCGATCCTACGAGCAGTACTTC. It translates to CASSYSTGRSYEQYF. The chain couples TRBV6-5 to TRBJ2-7; D may be TRBD1 (6 bases). The CDR3 has 15 amino acids. The germline V and J ends were trimmed by 0 bases and 1 base, with 10 bases remaining between them. CDR1 and CDR2 (germline): MNHEY, SVGAGI.